This TCR beta chain originates from a study of shared clonotypes between healthy human individuals. Profiling relied on immunoSEQ multiplex PCR, and the TCRdb table lists in-frame clones only, not all of them. The repertoire holds about 600,000 clones, with approximately 97% as singletons. The study, taken as a whole, reports: Of the naive CD4 clonotypes, roughly 5.2% were shared across a few donors.

The CDR3 sequence is 14 residues long. J lost 6 bases, V lost 6 bases, and 4 bases had no gene match. Germline-derived CDR1 and CDR2 are MDHEN and SYDVKM. Naive CD45RA+ and memory CD45RA-negative subsets were split from CD4+ cells. Notes on this clone: Its antigen is unknown.

Sequencing input: naive CD4+ T cells sorted from blood. Subset denoted: CD45RA+ positively selected. The chain is built from TRBV28 and TRBJ2-3; 12 positions match TRBD2. The TCR sequence derives from a woman in her 30s in good health. CDR3 nucleotide sequence: TGTGCCAGCAGGCTAGCGGGAGGGGGTGATACGCAGTATTTT. This sequence encodes CASRLAGGGDTQYF.